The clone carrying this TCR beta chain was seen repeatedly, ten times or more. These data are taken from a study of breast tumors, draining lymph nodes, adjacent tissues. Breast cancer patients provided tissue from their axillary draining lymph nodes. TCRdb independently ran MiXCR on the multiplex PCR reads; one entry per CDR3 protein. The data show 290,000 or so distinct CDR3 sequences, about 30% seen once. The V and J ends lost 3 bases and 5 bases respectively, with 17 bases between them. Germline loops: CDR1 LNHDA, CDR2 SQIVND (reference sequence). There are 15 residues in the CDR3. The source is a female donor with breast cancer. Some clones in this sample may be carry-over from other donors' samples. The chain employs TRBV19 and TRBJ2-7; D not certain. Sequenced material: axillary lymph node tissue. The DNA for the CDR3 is TGTGCCAGTAGTATGGTCCCTCTTGGGGTCAACGAGCAGTACTTC. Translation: CASSMVPLGVNEQYF.